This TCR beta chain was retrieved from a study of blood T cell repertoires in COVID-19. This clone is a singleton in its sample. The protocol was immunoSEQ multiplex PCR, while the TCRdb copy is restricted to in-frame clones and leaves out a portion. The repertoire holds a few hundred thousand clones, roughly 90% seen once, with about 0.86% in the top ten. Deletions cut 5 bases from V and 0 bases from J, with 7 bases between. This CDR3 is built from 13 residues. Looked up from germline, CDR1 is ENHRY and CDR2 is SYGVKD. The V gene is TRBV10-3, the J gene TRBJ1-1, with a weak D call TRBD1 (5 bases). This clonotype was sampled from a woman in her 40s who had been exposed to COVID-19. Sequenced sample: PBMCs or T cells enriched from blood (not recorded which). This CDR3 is CAISRQLNTEAFF. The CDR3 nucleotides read TGTGCCATCAGTAGACAGCTGAACACTGAAGCTTTCTTT.